The source of this T cell receptor beta chain is a study of CD8 T cells in Susac syndrome. Study background: Roughly 6 sequenced Susac syndrome patients had clinically active disease, while under ten were in remission. There were Susac syndrome patients who were therapy-naive at blood draw, others on corticosteroids, and others on intravenous immunoglobulin alone.

With random hexamers, roughly 0.5 to 1 ug RNA was reverse transcribed. An immunoSEQ multiplex PCR generated amplified TCR beta CDR3 products spanning 54 Vbeta and 13 Jbeta. TCRdb passed the immunoSEQ multiplex PCR reads through MiXCR, listing each CDR3 protein once. The table has some 240,000 distinct CDR3 sequences, 90% to 96% seen once. Germline CDR1 is KGHSH and CDR2 is LQKENI. The CDR3 consists of 14 residues. J lost 9 bases, V lost 6 bases, and 8 bases had no gene match. All included Susac syndrome patients satisfied recently defined diagnostic criteria for definite or probable disease. The sequencing sample was made of CD4+ T cells from PBMCs. V usage is TRBV18 and J usage is TRBJ2-1; 10 bases match TRBD2. This sequence was found in a human donor with Susac syndrome. The CDR3 sequence: CASSFLAGEVEQFF. CDR3 bases: TGTGCCAGCTCTTTTCTAGCGGGAGAAGTTGAGCAGTTCTTC.